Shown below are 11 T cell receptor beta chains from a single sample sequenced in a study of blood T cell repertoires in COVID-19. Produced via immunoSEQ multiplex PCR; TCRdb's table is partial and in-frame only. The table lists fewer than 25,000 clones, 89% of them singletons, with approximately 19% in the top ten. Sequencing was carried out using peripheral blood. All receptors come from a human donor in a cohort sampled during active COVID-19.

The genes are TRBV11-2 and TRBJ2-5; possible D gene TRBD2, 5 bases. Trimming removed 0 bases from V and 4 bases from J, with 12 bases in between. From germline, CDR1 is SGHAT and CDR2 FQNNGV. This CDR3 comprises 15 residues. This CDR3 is CASSLDIASRETQYF. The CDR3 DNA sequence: TGTGCCAGCAGCTTAGATATTGCTAGCAGAGAGACCCAGTACTTC.

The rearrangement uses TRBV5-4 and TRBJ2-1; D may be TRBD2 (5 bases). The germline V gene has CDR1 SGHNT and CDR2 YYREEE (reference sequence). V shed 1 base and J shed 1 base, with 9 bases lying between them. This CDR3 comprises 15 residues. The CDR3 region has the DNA TGTGCCAGCAGCTTGCGGGGTGCTTCCTACAATGAGCAGTTCTTC. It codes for CASSLRGASYNEQFF.

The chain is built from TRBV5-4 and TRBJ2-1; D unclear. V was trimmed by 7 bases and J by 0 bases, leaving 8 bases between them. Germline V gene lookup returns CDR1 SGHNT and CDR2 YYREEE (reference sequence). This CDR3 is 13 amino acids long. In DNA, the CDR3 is TGTGCCAGCGGCCTAGACTCCTACAATGAGCAGTTCTTC. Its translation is CASGLDSYNEQFF.

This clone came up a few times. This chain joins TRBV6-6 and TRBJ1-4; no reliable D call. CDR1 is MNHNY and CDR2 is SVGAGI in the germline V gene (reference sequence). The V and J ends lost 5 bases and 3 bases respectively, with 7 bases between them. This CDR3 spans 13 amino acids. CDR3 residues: CASSPFSNEKLFF. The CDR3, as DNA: TGTGCCAGCAGTCCGTTCTCTAATGAAAAACTGTTTTTT.

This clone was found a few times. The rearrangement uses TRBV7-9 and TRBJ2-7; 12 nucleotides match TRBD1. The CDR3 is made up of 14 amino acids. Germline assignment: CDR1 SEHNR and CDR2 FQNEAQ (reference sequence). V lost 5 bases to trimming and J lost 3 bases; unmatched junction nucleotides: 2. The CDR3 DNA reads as TGTGCCAGCAGCCGGGACAGGGGGCGCTACGAGCAGTACTTC. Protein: CASSRDRGRYEQYF.

CDR3 DNA sequence: TGTGCCAGCAGCTTTGACAGGAATGAAGCTTTCTTT. Its translation is CASSFDRNEAFF. This sequence joins TRBV5-6 and TRBJ1-1; the D gene is possibly TRBD1 (6 bases). Germline CDR1 reads SGHDT; CDR2 reads YYEEEE. The CDR3 totals 12 residues. V lost 2 bases to trimming and J lost 7 bases, with 9 bases between them.

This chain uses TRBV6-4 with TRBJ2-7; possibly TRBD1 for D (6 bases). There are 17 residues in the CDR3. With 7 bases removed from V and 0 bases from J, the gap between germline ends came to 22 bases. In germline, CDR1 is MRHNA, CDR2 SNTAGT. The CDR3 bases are TGTGCCAGCATCGGTTCTATGGACAGCCACCGCTCCTACGAGCAGTACTTC. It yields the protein CASIGSMDSHRSYEQYF.

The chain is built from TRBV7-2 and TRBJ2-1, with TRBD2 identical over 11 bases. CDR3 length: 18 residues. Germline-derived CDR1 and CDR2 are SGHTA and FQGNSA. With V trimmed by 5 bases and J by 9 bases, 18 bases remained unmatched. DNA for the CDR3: TGTGCCAGCAGCCCCGGGACTAGCGGAGACTATCCCGGAGGTGAGCAGTTCTTC. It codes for CASSPGTSGDYPGGEQFF.

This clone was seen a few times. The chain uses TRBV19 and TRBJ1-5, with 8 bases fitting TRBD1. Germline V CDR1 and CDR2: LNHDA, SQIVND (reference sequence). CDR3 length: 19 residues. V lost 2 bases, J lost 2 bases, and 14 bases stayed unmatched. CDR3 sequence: CASSILLPDRAGGNQPQHF. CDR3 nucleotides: TGTGCCAGTAGTATACTCTTACCGGACAGGGCAGGGGGCAATCAGCCCCAGCATTTT.

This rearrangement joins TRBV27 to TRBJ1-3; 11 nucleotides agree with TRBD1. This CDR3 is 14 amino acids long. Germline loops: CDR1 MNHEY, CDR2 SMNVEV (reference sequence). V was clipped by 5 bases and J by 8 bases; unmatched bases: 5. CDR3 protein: CASSRDRGLDTIYF. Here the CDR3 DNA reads TGTGCCAGCAGTCGGGACAGGGGGTTGGACACCATATATTTT.

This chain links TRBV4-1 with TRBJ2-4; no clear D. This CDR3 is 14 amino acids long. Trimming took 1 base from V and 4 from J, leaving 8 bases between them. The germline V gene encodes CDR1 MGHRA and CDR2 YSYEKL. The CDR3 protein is CASSQGVIKNIQYF. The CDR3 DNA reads TGCGCCAGCAGCCAAGGCGTTATAAAAAACATTCAGTACTTC.